This T cell receptor beta chain was captured in a study of shared clonotypes between healthy human individuals. Overall study context: A couple of women and a few men aged 18 to 49 made up the donors. There were three CD4 naive, three CD4 memory, two CD8 naive and one CD8 memory plates per donor.

With regard to this clone: Other nucleotide sequences in the sample specify the same CDR3.

Evenly divided among several immunoSEQ plates was the genomic DNA of each subset. The input for sorted-subset replicate PCRs was approximately 210 ng DNA, approximately 30,000 T cell genomes. Assay: immunoSEQ multiplex PCR; the TCRdb copy retains only in-frame clones and omits some. The sample lists 2 million to 2.5 million clones, approximately 94% occurring once. Germline V lookup: CDR1 MNHEY, CDR2 SMNVEV (reference sequence). V was cut by 1 base and J by 2 bases, with 5 bases left in between. The CDR3 covers 13 residues. CD8 cells classed as naive were CD45RO-negative and positively selected for CCR7, excluding terminally differentiated effector memory CD45RA+ cells.

The chain employs TRBV27 and TRBJ2-5, with D hard to call. Sample: naive CD8+ T cells sorted from blood. This receptor was obtained from a man younger than 35 in good health. CDR3 bases: TGTGCCAGCAGTTTATGGGGACAAGAGACCCAGTACTTC. This encodes CASSLWGQETQYF.